The 25 T cell receptor beta chains in this list originate from one sample, sequenced in a study of chemoradiotherapy in HPV16-positive cancers. Profiling relied on immunoSEQ multiplex PCR, and the TCRdb table lists in-frame clones only, not all of them. The table lists tens of thousands of clones, more than 85% of them singletons. The sample consisted of blood, taken from a patient who underwent chemoradiotherapy. These receptors were collected from a human donor with HPV-associated anogenital cancer.

This clone turned up a few times. The rearrangement links TRBV30 to TRBJ2-7, with D perhaps TRBD1 (6 bases). This CDR3 comprises 13 residues. Germline-derived CDR1 and CDR2 are GTSNPN and SVGIG (reference sequence). The germline V and J ends were trimmed by 4 bases and 3 bases, with 13 bases remaining between them. The CDR3 here is CAWTRDTNYEQYF. The CDR3, as DNA: TGTGCCTGGACTAGGGACACGAACTACGAGCAGTACTTC.

The sample holds a few counts of this clone. This chain links TRBV30 with TRBJ2-7; D gene uncertain. Germline V gene data show CDR1 as GTSNPN and CDR2 as SVGIG (reference sequence). The length of the CDR3 is 12 residues. Trimming stripped 5 bases from V and 4 bases from J, with 12 bases between. CDR3 protein: CAWLRLDYEQYF. As DNA, the CDR3 is TGTGCCTGGCTTAGACTTGATTACGAGCAGTACTTC.

This chain links TRBV12-5 with TRBJ1-2; possible D gene TRBD1, 5 bases. V lost 1 base, J lost 3 bases, and 6 bases lay in between. The germline V gene encodes CDR1 LGHNT and CDR2 FRNRAP. The CDR3 runs 13 residues. CDR3 sequence (DNA): TGTGCTAGTGGTTTGGCCAGGGACTATGGCTACACCTTC. Translating gives CASGLARDYGYTF.

The chain employs TRBV7-2 and TRBJ2-5; D perhaps matches TRBD1 (6 bases). V lost 5 bases to trimming and J lost 5 bases, with 21 bases between them. CDR3 length: 16 residues. Germline V lookup: CDR1 SGHTA, CDR2 FQGNSA. The CDR3 DNA is TGTGCCAGCAGCGCTGGGACACTGGTTCGTCATGAGACCCAGTACTTC. Translating it yields CASSAGTLVRHETQYF. Using reference TRBV7-2 and TRBJ2-5 for the parts outside the CDR3, the full variable domain is GAGVSQSPSNKVTEKGKDVELRCDPISGHTALYWYRQSLGQGLEFLIYFQGNSAPDKSGLPSDRFSAERTGGSVSTLTIQRTQQEDSAVYLCASSAGTLVRHETQYFGPGTRLLVL.

V gene TRBV9 combines with J gene TRBJ1-5, with D perhaps TRBD1 (6 bases). The ends were cut back, 0 bases at V and 7 bases at J, with 14 bases in the middle. CDR3 length: 15 residues. The germline gives CDR1 SGDLS, CDR2 YYNGEE. In nucleotides, the CDR3 is TGTGCCAGCAGCGTAGGGGCAGGGGAGGGGCAGCCCCAGCATTTT. It translates to CASSVGAGEGQPQHF.

This clone was detected once. V is TRBV5-6 and J is TRBJ2-3; D call uncertain. V was cut by 0 bases and J by 2 bases, with 10 bases left in between. The CDR3 length is 15 residues. Germline CDR1 reads SGHDT; CDR2 reads YYEEEE. CDR3 in DNA: TGTGCCAGCAGCTTGGTTGCGAGGACCACAGATACGCAGTATTTT. Its translation: CASSLVARTTDTQYF.

The CDR3 nucleotides are TGTGCCAGCACCTCACCGGGCACTGAAGCTTTCTTT. It encodes CASTSPGTEAFF. The chain employs TRBV28 and TRBJ1-1; no definite D call. V lost 7 bases to trimming and J lost 4 bases, with 10 bases between them. The CDR3 length is 12 residues. CDR1 is MDHEN and CDR2 is SYDVKM in the germline V gene.

The chain recombines TRBV11-2 with TRBJ2-1; a weak D match, TRBD2 (6 bases). Deletions cut 1 base from V and 6 bases from J, with 10 bases between. Germline loops: CDR1 SGHAT, CDR2 FQNNGV. CDR3 length: 14 amino acids. The CDR3 loop reads CASSLARGTNEQFF. In nucleotides, the CDR3 is TGTGCCAGCAGCTTAGCGCGGGGCACCAATGAGCAGTTCTTC. Drawing the rest from reference TRBV11-2 and TRBJ2-1, the complete variable domain is EAGVAQSPRYKIIEKRQSVAFWCNPISGHATLYWYQQILGQGPKLLIQFQNNGVVDDSQLPKDRFSAERLKGVDSTLKIQPAKLEDSAVYLCASSLARGTNEQFFGPGTRLTVL.

J is TRBJ2-7 and V is TRBV5-5; D not resolved. CDR3 length: 14 residues. The germline gives CDR1 SGHKS, CDR2 YYEKEE (reference sequence). Trimming removed 0 bases from V and 3 bases from J, with 10 bases in between. DNA for the CDR3: TGTGCCAGCAGCTTGGACCAGGTTTACTACGAGCAGTACTTC. Translation: CASSLDQVYYEQYF.

This clone was seen once. V gene TRBV11-3 combines with J gene TRBJ2-5; 9 bases match TRBD2. The germline V gene has CDR1 SGHNT and CDR2 YENEEA. The J segment lost 5 bases and the V segment lost 1 base, leaving 8 bases of the junction unmatched. This CDR3 is built from 16 residues. This CDR3 reads CASSLGGAGGEETQYF. The CDR3 DNA is TGTGCCAGCAGCTTAGGCGGAGCGGGGGGCGAGGAGACCCAGTACTTC.

The V and J genes are TRBV11-3 and TRBJ2-2; D remains ambiguous. The CDR3 has 16 amino acids. Germline CDR1 and CDR2: SGHNT and YENEEA. The V end was cut by 4 bases, the J end by 2 bases, with 14 bases between. The chain's CDR3 is CASSSWLLNNTGELFF. The CDR3 DNA reads as TGTGCCAGCAGCTCTTGGTTGCTGAATAACACCGGGGAGCTGTTTTTT.

The chain employs TRBV30 and TRBJ2-1; 12 bases are shared with TRBD2. Germline V gives CDR1 GTSNPN, CDR2 SVGIG (reference sequence). Trimming took 3 bases from V and 9 from J; bases not matched to a gene: 6. CDR3 length: 14 amino acids. Here the CDR3 reads CAWRASGRAFEQFF. In DNA form, the CDR3 reads TGTGCCTGGAGGGCTAGCGGGAGGGCCTTTGAGCAGTTCTTC.

In its sample, this clone ranks as medium-sized. The chain has TRBV30 and TRBJ1-1; the D gene is possibly TRBD1 (5 bases). This CDR3 is 12 amino acids long. Trimming pared 6 bases from V and 1 base from J, leaving 9 bases between. Per germline, CDR1 GTSNPN and CDR2 SVGIG (reference sequence). The CDR3 region has the DNA TGTGCCTGCGGGACGGCGAACACTGAAGCTTTCTTT. This gives the protein CACGTANTEAFF.

In this sample, this clone turned up once. The chain is built from TRBV11-3 and TRBJ2-2, with 8 nucleotides matching TRBD2. The CDR3 is 16 amino acids. Germline CDR1 reads SGHNT; CDR2 reads YENEEA. V dropped 2 bases and J dropped 6; count of bases not matched to a gene: 8. The CDR3, as DNA: TGTGCCAGCAGCTTATATACCCTAGCGGGTGCCGGGGAGCTGTTTTTT. It is translated as CASSLYTLAGAGELFF.

This clone has only one observation. V and J are TRBV11-2 and TRBJ2-5; TRBD2 aligns across 12 bases. V dropped 1 base and J dropped 1; count of bases not matched to a gene: 1. Germline V gene data show CDR1 as SGHAT and CDR2 as FQNNGV. The CDR3 loop spans 16 amino acids. In nucleotides, the CDR3 is TGTGCCAGCAGCTTAGGACTAGCGGGGGTCCAAGAGACCCAGTACTTC. Its translation: CASSLGLAGVQETQYF.

V and J are TRBV6-6 and TRBJ1-1, with a weak D call TRBD1 (5 bases). Trimming pared 5 bases from V and 14 bases from J, leaving 9 bases between. Germline assignment: CDR1 MNHNY and CDR2 SVGAGI (reference sequence). The CDR3 consists of 9 residues. The CDR3 protein is CASSKTVFF. CDR3 bases: TGTGCCAGCAGTAAGACAGTCTTCTTT.

CDR3 protein: CASSSGWGLEETQYF. Written as DNA, the CDR3 is TGTGCCAGCAGCTCCGGTTGGGGGTTGGAAGAGACCCAGTACTTC. This chain connects TRBV5-4 to TRBJ2-5; either TRBD1 or TRBD2 may fit D (5 bases each). Trimming left V 3 bases short and J 3 bases short, with 15 bases between. Looked up from germline, CDR1 is SGHNT and CDR2 is YYREEE (reference sequence). The CDR3 spans 15 residues.

This clone came up a few times. The chain combines TRBV5-1 with TRBJ2-1; 7 bases fit TRBD1. The CDR3 runs to 14 residues. Germline CDR1 and CDR2: SGHRS and YFSETQ. Trimming at V came to 4 bases and at J to 4 bases, leaving 5 bases not matched to a gene. CDR3 in DNA: TGCGCCAGCAGCCCGGGACAGAGATACAATGAGCAGTTCTTC. This sequence encodes CASSPGQRYNEQFF.

V and J are TRBV4-3 and TRBJ1-2; 8 bases map to TRBD1. The germline V gene encodes CDR1 LGHNA and CDR2 YSLEER. The CDR3 consists of 15 residues. Trimming cost V 1 base and J 2 bases; bases outside gene matches: 3. The CDR3 region is CASSQGQGANYGYTF. CDR3 nucleotides: TGCGCCAGCAGCCAAGGGCAGGGGGCGAACTATGGCTACACCTTC.

J is TRBJ1-3 and V is TRBV11-2; 10 bases agree with TRBD1. Looked up from germline, CDR1 is SGHAT and CDR2 is FQNNGV. V shed 7 bases, J shed 8 bases, and the junction held 11 bases outside the gene matches. The CDR3 extends over 15 amino acids. This chain's CDR3 is CASTIDRGQGDTIYF. The CDR3 bases are TGTGCCAGCACCATAGACAGGGGGCAAGGGGACACCATATATTTT. Variable domain in full (rest from reference TRBV11-2 and TRBJ1-3): EAGVAQSPRYKIIEKRQSVAFWCNPISGHATLYWYQQILGQGPKLLIQFQNNGVVDDSQLPKDRFSAERLKGVDSTLKIQPAKLEDSAVYLCASTIDRGQGDTIYFGEGSWLTVV.

V and J are TRBV25-1 and TRBJ2-1, with D perhaps TRBD1 (5 bases). V shed 4 bases and J shed 9 bases, with 16 bases lying between them. The CDR3 loop spans 14 amino acids. Germline V gives CDR1 MGHDK, CDR2 SYGVNS. The CDR3, as DNA: TGTGCCAGCAGTGGAGGACACCCCCTCGGTGAGCAGTTCTTC. Translated: CASSGGHPLGEQFF.

V usage is TRBV5-5 and J usage is TRBJ2-7, with TRBD2 matching 11 bases. Unmatched junction bases numbered 12, after V lost 4 bases and J lost 3 bases. Germline V gives CDR1 SGHKS, CDR2 YYEKEE (reference sequence). The CDR3 spans 17 residues. This CDR3 is CASSLTATSGNFYEQYF. The CDR3 coding sequence is TGTGCCAGCAGCCTTACCGCGACTAGCGGGAATTTCTACGAGCAGTACTTC.

The chain employs TRBV5-5 and TRBJ2-1; D possibly uses TRBD1 or TRBD2 (5 bases each). This CDR3 contains 15 residues. Looked up from germline, CDR1 is SGHKS and CDR2 is YYEKEE (reference sequence). V was pared by 4 bases and J by 0 bases, with 11 bases between. The CDR3 DNA reads as TGTGCCAGCAGCACGGGACCGGACTCCTACAATGAGCAGTTCTTC. Translated: CASSTGPDSYNEQFF.

The V gene is TRBV14, the J gene TRBJ2-1; 7 nucleotides match TRBD2. With V trimmed by 5 bases and J by 0 bases, 13 bases remained unmatched. The CDR3 loop spans 18 amino acids. Germline V gene sequence: CDR1 SGHDN, CDR2 FVKESK. This CDR3 reads CASSDLLGGPSSYNEQFF. CDR3 nucleotide sequence: TGTGCCAGCAGCGACTTGCTGGGAGGGCCGAGCTCCTACAATGAGCAGTTCTTC.

The chain joins TRBV4-1 to TRBJ2-2, with D unresolved. The V end lost 0 bases, the J end lost 7 bases, and 15 bases lay between the germline ends. CDR1 and CDR2 (germline): MGHRA, YSYEKL. The CDR3 totals 16 residues. The DNA of the CDR3 is TGCGCCAGCAGCCAAGATTCGGAAGGGAAGGACGGGGAGCTGTTTTTT. Translation: CASSQDSEGKDGELFF.